The rows below give T cell receptor beta chains drawn from one sample of a study of shared clonotypes between healthy human individuals. Generated by immunoSEQ multiplex PCR, the TCRdb table keeps only in-frame clones and is missing some. The data show some 1.5 million clones, around 97% seen once. The sample consisted of naive CD4+ T cells sorted from blood. Every receptor here comes from a man aged 25-45 years in good health. The CDR3 runs from the conserved cysteine through the conserved F or W. The order of the fields is J gene, D gene, V gene, CDR3 protein. D genes are given only for firm matches.

j_gene: TRBJ2-3; d_gene: -; v_gene: TRBV5-4; CDR3aa: CASSQDSNTDTQYF
j_gene: TRBJ2-3; d_gene: TRBD2; v_gene: TRBV5-1; CDR3aa: CASSLPSGDTQYF
j_gene: TRBJ2-1; d_gene: TRBD2; v_gene: TRBV9; CDR3aa: CASSVAAGLAGYNEQFF
j_gene: TRBJ2-4; d_gene: -; v_gene: TRBV2; CDR3aa: CASSLGPKNIQYF
j_gene: TRBJ1-2; d_gene: TRBD1; v_gene: TRBV25-1; CDR3aa: CASHGQGTNYGYTF
j_gene: TRBJ2-5; d_gene: TRBD2; v_gene: TRBV10-3; CDR3aa: CAISESTSGSQETQYF
j_gene: TRBJ2-1; d_gene: -; v_gene: TRBV5-1; CDR3aa: CASSYPGLSYNEQFF
j_gene: TRBJ2-7; d_gene: TRBD2; v_gene: TRBV19; CDR3aa: CASSPAGGYEQYF
j_gene: TRBJ1-4; d_gene: -; v_gene: TRBV6-5; CDR3aa: CASKGDEKLFF
j_gene: TRBJ2-1; d_gene: -; v_gene: TRBV20-1; CDR3aa: CSASPYEQFF
j_gene: TRBJ2-2; d_gene: -; v_gene: TRBV29-1; CDR3aa: CSVLSNTGELFF
j_gene: TRBJ2-7; d_gene: TRBD1; v_gene: TRBV29-1; CDR3aa: CSVERGQGDEQYF
j_gene: TRBJ2-7; d_gene: -; v_gene: TRBV19; CDR3aa: CASSIGGSDSEQYF
j_gene: TRBJ1-1; d_gene: -; v_gene: TRBV30; CDR3aa: CAWARRVNTEAFF
j_gene: TRBJ1-2; d_gene: -; v_gene: TRBV21-1; CDR3aa: CASSKGKGPNYGYTF
j_gene: TRBJ2-3; d_gene: -; v_gene: TRBV10-3; CDR3aa: CAISVRQTSTDTQYF
j_gene: TRBJ2-4; d_gene: -; v_gene: TRBV19; CDR3aa: CASSIAGLAKNIQYF
j_gene: TRBJ1-5; d_gene: TRBD1; v_gene: TRBV5-8; CDR3aa: CAPFRDRNQPQHF
j_gene: TRBJ1-2; d_gene: -; v_gene: TRBV30; CDR3aa: CAWSEGLVGYTF
j_gene: TRBJ2-1; d_gene: -; v_gene: TRBV11-2; CDR3aa: CASSGDGAYNEQFF
j_gene: TRBJ2-1; d_gene: -; v_gene: TRBV5-1; CDR3aa: CASSLGAGVGNEQFF
j_gene: TRBJ2-7; d_gene: TRBD1; v_gene: TRBV5-1; CDR3aa: CASSSAVGGQGYSYEQYF
j_gene: TRBJ2-6; d_gene: -; v_gene: TRBV10-3; CDR3aa: CAISGPGLGSGANVLTF
j_gene: TRBJ2-1; d_gene: -; v_gene: TRBV7-7; CDR3aa: CASSPAPLGYNEQFF
j_gene: TRBJ2-1; d_gene: -; v_gene: TRBV10-2; CDR3aa: CASSVGDSQFF
j_gene: TRBJ2-2; d_gene: TRBD2; v_gene: TRBV27; CDR3aa: CASRTSVNTGELFF
j_gene: TRBJ2-7; d_gene: TRBD2; v_gene: TRBV30; CDR3aa: CAWKSLAGAYEQYF
j_gene: TRBJ2-3; d_gene: -; v_gene: TRBV19; CDR3aa: CASSPGTFPTTDTQYF
j_gene: TRBJ1-1; d_gene: -; v_gene: TRBV5-4; CDR3aa: CASSLIYWKFTEAFF
j_gene: TRBJ2-6; d_gene: -; v_gene: TRBV5-1; CDR3aa: CASSFQGSRIGPNVLTF
j_gene: TRBJ2-5; d_gene: TRBD1; v_gene: TRBV5-6; CDR3aa: CASSPRDSLETQYF
j_gene: TRBJ2-5; d_gene: -; v_gene: TRBV5-1; CDR3aa: CASSSHRDLSQETQYF
j_gene: TRBJ2-7; d_gene: -; v_gene: TRBV18; CDR3aa: CASSPARVTGTYEQYF
j_gene: TRBJ2-7; d_gene: -; v_gene: TRBV2; CDR3aa: CASCRSYEQYF
j_gene: TRBJ1-1; d_gene: -; v_gene: TRBV5-4; CDR3aa: CASSLNRENTEAFF
j_gene: TRBJ1-4; d_gene: -; v_gene: TRBV27; CDR3aa: CASSFPGEKLFF
j_gene: TRBJ2-1; d_gene: TRBD1; v_gene: TRBV11-3; CDR3aa: CASSFSGTGGNEQFF